This T cell receptor (beta chain) was observed in a study of T cell responses to AZD1222 COVID-19 vaccine. General study points: Of spike-specific TCRs, nearly half reportedly target regions left unmutated in variants. The peak T cell response came first, and repertoires were sampled only after it. Spike as a whole was targeted by vaccine-associated CD4 TCRs, dominant at 160-218 and 743-854.

There are 14 residues in the CDR3. The V gene end was trimmed by 0 bases and the J gene end by 7 bases; junction bases not matched to a gene: 3. CDR1 and CDR2 from the germline V gene are KGHSH and LQKENI. The repertoire was sequenced with immunoSEQ multiplex PCR; TCRdb's copy has only in-frame clones and lacks some. The sample includes 90,000 to 120,000 clones, around 90% of them seen just once. On this clone itself: No antigen is known for it.

The source is an adult in good health. J is TRBJ1-3 and V is TRBV18, with 7 bases matching TRBD1. The sample was peripheral blood, taken on day 0 of AZD1222 vaccination. The CDR3 spells CASSPPTGWNTIYF. The CDR3 region has the DNA TGTGCCAGCTCACCACCGACAGGGTGGAACACCATATATTTT.